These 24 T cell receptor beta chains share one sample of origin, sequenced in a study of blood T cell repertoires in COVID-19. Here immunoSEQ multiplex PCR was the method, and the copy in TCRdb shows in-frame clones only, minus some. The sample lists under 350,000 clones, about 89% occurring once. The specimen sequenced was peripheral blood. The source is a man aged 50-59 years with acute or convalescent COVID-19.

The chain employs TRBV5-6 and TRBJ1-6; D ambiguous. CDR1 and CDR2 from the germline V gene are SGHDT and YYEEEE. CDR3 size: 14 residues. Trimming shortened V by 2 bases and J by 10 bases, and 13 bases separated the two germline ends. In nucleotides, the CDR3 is TGTGCCAGCAGCTTAGGCCAGGTATTATCACCCCTCCACTTT. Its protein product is CASSLGQVLSPLHF.

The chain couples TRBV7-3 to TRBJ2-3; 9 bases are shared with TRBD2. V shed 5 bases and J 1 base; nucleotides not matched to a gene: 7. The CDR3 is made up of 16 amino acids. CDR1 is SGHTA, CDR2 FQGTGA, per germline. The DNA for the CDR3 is TGTGCCAGCAGCCCTGGGCGGGGGGGGCGCACAGATACGCAGTATTTT. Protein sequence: CASSPGRGGRTDTQYF.

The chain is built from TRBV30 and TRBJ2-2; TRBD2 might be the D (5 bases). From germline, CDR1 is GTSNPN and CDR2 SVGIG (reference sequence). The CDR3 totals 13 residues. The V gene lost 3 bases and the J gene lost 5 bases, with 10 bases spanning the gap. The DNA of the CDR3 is TGTGCCTGGAGCCCAAGGGAGACCGGGGAGCTGTTTTTT. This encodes CAWSPRETGELFF.

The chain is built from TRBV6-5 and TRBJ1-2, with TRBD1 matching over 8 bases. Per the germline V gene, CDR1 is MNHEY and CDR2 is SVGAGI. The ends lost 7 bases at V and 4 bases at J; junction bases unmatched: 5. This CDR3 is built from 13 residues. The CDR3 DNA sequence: TGTGCCAGCATAGGGACAGGAGTCTATGGCTACACCTTC. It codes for CASIGTGVYGYTF.

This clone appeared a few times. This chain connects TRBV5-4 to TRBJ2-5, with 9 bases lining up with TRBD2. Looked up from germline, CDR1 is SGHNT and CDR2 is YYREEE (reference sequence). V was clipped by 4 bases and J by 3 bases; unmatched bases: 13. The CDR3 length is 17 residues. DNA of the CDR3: TGTGCCAGCAGCCGGCCGGGGCTAGCGGGGCGAGAAGAGACCCAGTACTTC. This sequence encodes CASSRPGLAGREETQYF.

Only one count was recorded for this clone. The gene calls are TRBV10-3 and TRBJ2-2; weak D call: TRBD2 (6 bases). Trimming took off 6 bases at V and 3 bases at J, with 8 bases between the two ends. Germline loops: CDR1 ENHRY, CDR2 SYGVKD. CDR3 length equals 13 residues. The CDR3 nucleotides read TGTGCCATCAGCCCGGGGGACACCGGGGAGCTGTTTTTT. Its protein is CAISPGDTGELFF.

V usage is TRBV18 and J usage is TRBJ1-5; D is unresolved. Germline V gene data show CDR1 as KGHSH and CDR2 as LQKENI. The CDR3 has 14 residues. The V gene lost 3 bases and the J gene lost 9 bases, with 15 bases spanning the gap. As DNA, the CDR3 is TGTGCCAGCTCACCGACACCCACAGTGGCGCCCCAGCATTTT. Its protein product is CASSPTPTVAPQHF.

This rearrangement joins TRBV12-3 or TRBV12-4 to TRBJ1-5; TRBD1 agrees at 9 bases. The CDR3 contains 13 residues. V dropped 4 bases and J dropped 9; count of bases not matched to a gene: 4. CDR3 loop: CASSWDRVGPQHF. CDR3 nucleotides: TGTGCCAGCAGTTGGGACAGGGTAGGGCCCCAGCATTTT.

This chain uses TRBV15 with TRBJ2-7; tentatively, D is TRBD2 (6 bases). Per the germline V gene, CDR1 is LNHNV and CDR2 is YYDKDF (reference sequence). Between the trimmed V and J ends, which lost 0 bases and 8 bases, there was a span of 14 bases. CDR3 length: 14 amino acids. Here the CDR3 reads CATSRDQAGRQQYF. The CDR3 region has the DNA TGTGCCACCAGCAGAGATCAGGCGGGACGGCAGCAGTACTTC.

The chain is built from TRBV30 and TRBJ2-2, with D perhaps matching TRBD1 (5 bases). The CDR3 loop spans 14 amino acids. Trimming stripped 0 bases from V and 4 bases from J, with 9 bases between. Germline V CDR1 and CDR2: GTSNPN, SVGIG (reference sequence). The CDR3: CAWSVQGGTGELFF. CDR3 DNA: TGTGCCTGGAGTGTTCAGGGCGGCACCGGGGAGCTGTTTTTT.

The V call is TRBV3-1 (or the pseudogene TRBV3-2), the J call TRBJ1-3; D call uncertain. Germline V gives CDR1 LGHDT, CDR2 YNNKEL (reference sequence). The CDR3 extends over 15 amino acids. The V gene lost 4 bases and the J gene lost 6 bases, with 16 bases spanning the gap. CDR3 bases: TGTGCCAGCAGCCCCGACTCGAAGGAGACAAACACCATATATTTT. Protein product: CASSPDSKETNTIYF.

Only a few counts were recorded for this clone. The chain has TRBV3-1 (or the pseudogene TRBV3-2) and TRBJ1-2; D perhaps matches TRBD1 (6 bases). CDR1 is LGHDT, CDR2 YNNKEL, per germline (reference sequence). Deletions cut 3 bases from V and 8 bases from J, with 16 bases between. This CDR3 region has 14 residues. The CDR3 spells CASSHRGSLRGYTF. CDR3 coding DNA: TGTGCCAGCAGCCACAGGGGCTCCCTGAGGGGCTACACCTTC.

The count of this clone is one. DNA for the CDR3: TGTGCCACCAGCAGACGGGAGGACACTGAAGCTTTCTTT. Translated, it gives CATSRREDTEAFF. The V and J genes are TRBV15 and TRBJ1-1, with unresolved D. This CDR3 region has 13 residues. Germline CDR1 is LNHNV and CDR2 is YYDKDF (reference sequence). The ends were cut back, 2 bases at V and 3 bases at J, with 7 bases in the middle.

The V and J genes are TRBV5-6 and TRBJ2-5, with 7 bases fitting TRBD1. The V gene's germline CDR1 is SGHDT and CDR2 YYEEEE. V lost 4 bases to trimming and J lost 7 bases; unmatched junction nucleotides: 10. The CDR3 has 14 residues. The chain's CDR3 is CASSQSTGSGTQYF. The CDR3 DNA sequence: TGTGCCAGCAGCCAATCGACAGGGTCAGGGACCCAGTACTTC.

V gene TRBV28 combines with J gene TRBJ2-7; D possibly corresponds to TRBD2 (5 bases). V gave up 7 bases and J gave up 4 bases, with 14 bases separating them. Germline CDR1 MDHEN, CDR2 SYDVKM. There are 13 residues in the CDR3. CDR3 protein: CASTPGGIYEQYF. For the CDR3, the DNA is TGTGCCAGCACCCCAGGAGGAATTTACGAGCAGTACTTC.

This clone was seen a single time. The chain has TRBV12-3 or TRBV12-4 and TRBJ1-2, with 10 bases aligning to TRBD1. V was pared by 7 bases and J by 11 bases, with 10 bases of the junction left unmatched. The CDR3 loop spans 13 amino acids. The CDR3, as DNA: TGTGCCAGCACCCTAGTGACAGGGGGCGCATACACCTTC. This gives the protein CASTLVTGGAYTF.

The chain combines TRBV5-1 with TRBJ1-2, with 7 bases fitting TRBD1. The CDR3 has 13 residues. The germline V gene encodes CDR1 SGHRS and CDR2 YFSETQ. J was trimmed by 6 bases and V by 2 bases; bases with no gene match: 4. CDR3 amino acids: CASSFEGANGYTF. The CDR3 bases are TGCGCCAGCAGCTTTGAGGGGGCAAATGGCTACACCTTC.

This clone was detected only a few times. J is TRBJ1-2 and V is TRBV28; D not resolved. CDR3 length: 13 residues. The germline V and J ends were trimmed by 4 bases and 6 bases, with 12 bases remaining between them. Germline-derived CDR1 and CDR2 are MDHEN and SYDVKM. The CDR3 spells CASSYFLSDGYTF. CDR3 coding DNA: TGTGCCAGCAGTTACTTTTTGTCCGATGGCTACACCTTC.

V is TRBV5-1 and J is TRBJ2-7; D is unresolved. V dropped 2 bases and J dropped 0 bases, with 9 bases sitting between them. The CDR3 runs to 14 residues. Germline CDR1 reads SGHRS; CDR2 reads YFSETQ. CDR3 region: CASSFGDNSYEQYF. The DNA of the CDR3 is TGCGCCAGCAGCTTTGGTGACAACTCCTACGAGCAGTACTTC.

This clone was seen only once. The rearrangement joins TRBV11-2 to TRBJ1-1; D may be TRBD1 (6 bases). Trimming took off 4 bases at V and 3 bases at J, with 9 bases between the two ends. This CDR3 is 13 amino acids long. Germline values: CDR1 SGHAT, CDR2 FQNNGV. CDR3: CASSWEGDTEAFF. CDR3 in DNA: TGTGCCAGCAGCTGGGAGGGGGACACTGAAGCTTTCTTT.

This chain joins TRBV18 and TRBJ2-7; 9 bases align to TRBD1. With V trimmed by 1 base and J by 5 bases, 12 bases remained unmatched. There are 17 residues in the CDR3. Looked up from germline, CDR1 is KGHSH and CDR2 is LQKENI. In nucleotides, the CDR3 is TGTGCCAGCTCACCACGGGCGGCCGGGACAGGGCTCCACGAGCAGTACTTC. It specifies CASSPRAAGTGLHEQYF.

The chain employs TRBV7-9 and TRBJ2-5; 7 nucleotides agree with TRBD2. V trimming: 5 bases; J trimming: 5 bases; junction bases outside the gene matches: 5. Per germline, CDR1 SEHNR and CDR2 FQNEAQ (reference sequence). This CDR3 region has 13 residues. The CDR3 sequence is CASSTGLRETQYF. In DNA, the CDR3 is TGTGCCAGCAGCACGGGACTACGGGAGACCCAGTACTTC. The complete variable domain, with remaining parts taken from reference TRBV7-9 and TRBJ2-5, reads DTGVSQNPRHKITKRGQNVTFRCDPISEHNRLYWYRQTLGQGPEFLTYFQNEAQLEKSRLLSDRFSAERPKGSFSTLEIQRTEQGDSAMYLCASSTGLRETQYFGPGTRLLVL.

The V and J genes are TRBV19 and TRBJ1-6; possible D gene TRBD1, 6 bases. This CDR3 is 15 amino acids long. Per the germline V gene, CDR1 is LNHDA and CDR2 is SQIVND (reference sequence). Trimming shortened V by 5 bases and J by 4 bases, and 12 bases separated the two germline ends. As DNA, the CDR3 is TGTGCCAGTAGTCTCCAGGGGATTTATAATTCACCCCTCCACTTT. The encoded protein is CASSLQGIYNSPLHF.

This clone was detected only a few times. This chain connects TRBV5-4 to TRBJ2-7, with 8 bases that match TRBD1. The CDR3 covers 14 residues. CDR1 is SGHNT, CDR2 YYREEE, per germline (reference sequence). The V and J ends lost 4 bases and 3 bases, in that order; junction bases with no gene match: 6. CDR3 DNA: TGTGCCAGCAGCCCAAGGACAGGGCTCTACGAGCAGTACTTC. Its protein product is CASSPRTGLYEQYF.